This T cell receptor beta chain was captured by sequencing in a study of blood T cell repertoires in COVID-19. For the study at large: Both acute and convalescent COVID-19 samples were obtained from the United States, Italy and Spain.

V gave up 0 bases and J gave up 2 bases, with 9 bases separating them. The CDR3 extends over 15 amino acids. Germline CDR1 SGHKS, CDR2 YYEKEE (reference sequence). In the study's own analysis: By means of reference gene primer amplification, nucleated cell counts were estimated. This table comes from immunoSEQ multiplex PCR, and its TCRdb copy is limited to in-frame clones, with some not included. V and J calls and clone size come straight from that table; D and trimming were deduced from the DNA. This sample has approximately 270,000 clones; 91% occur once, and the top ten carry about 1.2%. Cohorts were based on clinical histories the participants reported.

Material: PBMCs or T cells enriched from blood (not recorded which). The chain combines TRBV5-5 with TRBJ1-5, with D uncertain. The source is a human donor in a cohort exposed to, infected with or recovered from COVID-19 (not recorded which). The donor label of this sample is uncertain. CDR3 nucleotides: TGTGCCAGCAGCTTGGGAGGTTTCGGCAATCAGCCCCAGCATTTT. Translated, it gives CASSLGGFGNQPQHF.